This T cell receptor (beta chain) was found in a study of blood T cell repertoires in COVID-19. Study background: Sites in the United States, Italy and Spain provided acute and convalescent COVID-19 samples. PBMCs, B-cell-depleted T cells, or T cells were the source of the cDNA or gDNA that made up the material.

Two negative PCRs, clearance, or symptom resolution characterized the recovered Cohort 3 donors. Looked up from germline, CDR1 is MDHEN and CDR2 is SYDVKM. Trimming took 4 bases from V and 2 from J, leaving 13 bases between them. There are 15 residues in the CDR3. Original processing notes: It was from reference gene primer amplification that nucleated cell counts were estimated. The protocol was immunoSEQ multiplex PCR, while the TCRdb copy is restricted to in-frame clones and leaves out a portion. V, J and clone size were drawn from that table, and D and trimming were deduced from the DNA. The sample has 200,000 to 250,000 clones, around 90% seen once; the top ten hold approximately 11%.

V and J are TRBV28 and TRBJ2-3; D may be TRBD1 (6 bases). The TCR was taken from a man aged 30 to 45 who had recovered from COVID-19. Sequencing was done on a sample of PBMCs or T cells enriched from blood (not recorded which). DNA of the CDR3: TGTGCCAGCAGTTCTCAGGGGCGCTTCACAGATACGCAGTATTTT. It specifies CASSSQGRFTDTQYF.